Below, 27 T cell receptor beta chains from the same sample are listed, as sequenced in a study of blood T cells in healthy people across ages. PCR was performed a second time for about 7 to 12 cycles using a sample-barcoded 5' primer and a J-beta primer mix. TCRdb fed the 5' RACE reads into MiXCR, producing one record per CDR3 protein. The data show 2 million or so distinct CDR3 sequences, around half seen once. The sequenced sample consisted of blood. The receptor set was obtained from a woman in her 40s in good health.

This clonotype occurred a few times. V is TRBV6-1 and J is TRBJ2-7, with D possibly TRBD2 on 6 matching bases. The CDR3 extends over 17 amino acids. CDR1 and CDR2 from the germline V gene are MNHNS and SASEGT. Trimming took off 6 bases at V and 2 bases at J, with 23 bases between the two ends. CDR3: CASSRSFLGGETYEQYF. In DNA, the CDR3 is TGTGCCAGCAGCCGTTCCTTCCTTGGCGGGGAGACCTACGAGCAGTACTTC.

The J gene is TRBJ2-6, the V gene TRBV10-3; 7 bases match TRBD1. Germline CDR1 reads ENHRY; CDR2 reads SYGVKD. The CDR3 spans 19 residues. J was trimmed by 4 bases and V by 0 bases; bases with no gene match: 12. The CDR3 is CAISESLKQGSSGANVLTF. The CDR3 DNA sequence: TGTGCCATCAGTGAGTCTTTGAAACAGGGGTCTTCGGGGGCCAACGTCCTGACTTTC.

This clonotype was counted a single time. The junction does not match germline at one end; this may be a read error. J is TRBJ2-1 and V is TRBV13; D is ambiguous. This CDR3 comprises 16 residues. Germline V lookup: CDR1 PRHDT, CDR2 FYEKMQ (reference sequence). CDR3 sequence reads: CASSLLTSAAYNGQFF. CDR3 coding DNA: TGTGCCAGCAGCTTACTAACGAGCGCGGCCTACAATGGGCAGTTCTTC.

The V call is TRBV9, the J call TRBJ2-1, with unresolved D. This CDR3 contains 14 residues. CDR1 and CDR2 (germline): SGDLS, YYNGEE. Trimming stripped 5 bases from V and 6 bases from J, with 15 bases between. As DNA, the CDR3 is TGTGCCAGCAGTCGGAAATCCGCTACCAATGAGCAGTTCTTC. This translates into CASSRKSATNEQFF. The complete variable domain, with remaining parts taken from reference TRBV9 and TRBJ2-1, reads DSGVTQTPKHLITATGQRVTLRCSPRSGDLSVYWYQQSLDQGLQFLIQYYNGEERAKGNILERFSAQQFPDLHSELNLSSLELGDSALYFCASSRKSATNEQFFGPGTRLTVL.

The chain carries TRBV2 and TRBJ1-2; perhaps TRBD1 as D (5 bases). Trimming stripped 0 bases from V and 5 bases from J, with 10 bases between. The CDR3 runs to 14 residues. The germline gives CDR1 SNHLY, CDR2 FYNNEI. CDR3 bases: TGTGCCAGCAGTGAAGCGCGGGCAGGGTATGGCTACACCTTC. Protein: CASSEARAGYGYTF.

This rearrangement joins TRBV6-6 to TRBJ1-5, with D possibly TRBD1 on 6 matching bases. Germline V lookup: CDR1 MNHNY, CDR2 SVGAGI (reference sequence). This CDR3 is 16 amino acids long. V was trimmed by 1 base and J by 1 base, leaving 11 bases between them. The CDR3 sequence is CASSYLPQGSNQPQHF. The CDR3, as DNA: TGTGCCAGCAGTTACTTACCCCAGGGGAGCAATCAGCCCCAGCATTTT.

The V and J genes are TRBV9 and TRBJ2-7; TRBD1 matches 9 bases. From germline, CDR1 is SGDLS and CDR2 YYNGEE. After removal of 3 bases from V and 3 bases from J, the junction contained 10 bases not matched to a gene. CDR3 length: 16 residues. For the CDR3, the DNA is TGTGCCAGCAGCGGAGGAACAGGGGGCCATGGCTACGAGCAGTACTTC. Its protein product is CASSGGTGGHGYEQYF.

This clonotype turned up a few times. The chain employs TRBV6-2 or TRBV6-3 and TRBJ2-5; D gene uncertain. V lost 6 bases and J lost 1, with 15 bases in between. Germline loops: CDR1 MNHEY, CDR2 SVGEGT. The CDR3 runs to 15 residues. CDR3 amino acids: CASSLGGWVQETQYF. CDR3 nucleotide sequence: TGTGCCAGCAGCCTCGGTGGATGGGTCCAAGAGACCCAGTACTTC.

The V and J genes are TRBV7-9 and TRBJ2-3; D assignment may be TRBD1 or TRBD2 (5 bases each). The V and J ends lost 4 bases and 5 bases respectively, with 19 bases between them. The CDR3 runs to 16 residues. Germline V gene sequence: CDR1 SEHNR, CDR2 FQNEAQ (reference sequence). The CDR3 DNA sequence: TGTGCCAGCAGCTCCCGGACACCGGAGGAGAGAGATACGCAGTATTTT. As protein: CASSSRTPEERDTQYF.

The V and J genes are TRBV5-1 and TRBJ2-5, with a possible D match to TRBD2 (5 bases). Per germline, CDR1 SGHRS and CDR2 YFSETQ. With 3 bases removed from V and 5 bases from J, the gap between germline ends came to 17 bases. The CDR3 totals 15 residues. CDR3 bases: TGCGCCAGCAGCTCGGACCGGGAAACGAGGGAGACCCAGTACTTC. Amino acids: CASSSDRETRETQYF.

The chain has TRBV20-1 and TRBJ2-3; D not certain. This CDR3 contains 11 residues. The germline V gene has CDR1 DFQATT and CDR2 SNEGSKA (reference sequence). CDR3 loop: CTGEVTDTQYF. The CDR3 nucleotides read TGCACCGGCGAGGTCACAGATACGCAGTATTTT.

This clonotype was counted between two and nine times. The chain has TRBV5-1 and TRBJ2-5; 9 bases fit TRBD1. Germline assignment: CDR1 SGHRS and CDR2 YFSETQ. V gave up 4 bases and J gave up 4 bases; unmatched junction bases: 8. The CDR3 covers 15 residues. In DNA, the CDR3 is TGCGCCAGCAGCCAGATACAGGGGGCTCGAGAGACCCAGTACTTC. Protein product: CASSQIQGARETQYF.

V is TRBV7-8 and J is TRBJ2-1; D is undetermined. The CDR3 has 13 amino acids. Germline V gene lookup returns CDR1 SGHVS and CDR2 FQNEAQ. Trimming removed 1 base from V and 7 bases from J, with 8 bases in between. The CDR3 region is CASSLDGENEQFF. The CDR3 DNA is TGTGCCAGCAGCTTAGATGGGGAAAATGAGCAGTTCTTC.

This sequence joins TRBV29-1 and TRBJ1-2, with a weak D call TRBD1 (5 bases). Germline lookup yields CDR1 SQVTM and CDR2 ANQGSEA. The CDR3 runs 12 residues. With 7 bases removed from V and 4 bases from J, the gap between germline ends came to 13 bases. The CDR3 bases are TGCAGCGCCCAGGACCAGGGCTATGGCTACACCTTC. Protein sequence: CSAQDQGYGYTF.

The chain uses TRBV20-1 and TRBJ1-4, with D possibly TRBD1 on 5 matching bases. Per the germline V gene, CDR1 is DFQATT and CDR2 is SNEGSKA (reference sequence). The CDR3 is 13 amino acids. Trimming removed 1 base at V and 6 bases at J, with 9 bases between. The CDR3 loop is CSARVAGHEKLFF. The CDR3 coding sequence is TGCAGTGCTAGAGTTGCGGGACATGAAAAACTGTTTTTT.

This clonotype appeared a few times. The DNA for the CDR3 is TGTGCCAGCAGCTCTAGCGGGGGGACATCAGATACGCAGTATTTT. The encoded protein is CASSSSGGTSDTQYF. The V call is TRBV13, the J call TRBJ2-3; 11 bases map to TRBD2. The V and J ends lost 4 bases and 4 bases, in that order; junction bases with no gene match: 4. Germline V lookup: CDR1 PRHDT, CDR2 FYEKMQ (reference sequence). The CDR3 contains 15 residues.

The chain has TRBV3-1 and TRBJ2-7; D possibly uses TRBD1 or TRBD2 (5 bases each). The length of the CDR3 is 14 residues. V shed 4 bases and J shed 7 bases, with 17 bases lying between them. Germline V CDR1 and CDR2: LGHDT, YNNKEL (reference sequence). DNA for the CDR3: TGTGCCAGCAGCCCGGGACCTGTACGGAATGAGCAGTACTTC. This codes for CASSPGPVRNEQYF.

CDR3 in amino acids: CASSVMFGANVLTF. CDR3 DNA sequence: TGTGCCAGCAGCGTAATGTTTGGGGCCAACGTCCTGACTTTC. V gene TRBV7-2 combines with J gene TRBJ2-6; D remains unclear. Germline values: CDR1 SGHTA, CDR2 FQGNSA. CDR3 length: 14 amino acids. Trimming pared 5 bases from V and 3 bases from J, leaving 8 bases between.

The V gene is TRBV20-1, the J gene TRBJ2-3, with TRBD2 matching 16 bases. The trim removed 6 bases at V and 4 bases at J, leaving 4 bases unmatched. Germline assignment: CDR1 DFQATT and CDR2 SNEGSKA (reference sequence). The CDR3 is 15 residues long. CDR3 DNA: TGCAGTGCGGGGACTAGCGGGGGGGATCCAGATACGCAGTATTTT. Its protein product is CSAGTSGGDPDTQYF.

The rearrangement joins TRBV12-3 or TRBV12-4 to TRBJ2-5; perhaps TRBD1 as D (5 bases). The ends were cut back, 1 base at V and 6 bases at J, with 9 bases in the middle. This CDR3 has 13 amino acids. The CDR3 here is CASSLVGEKTQYF. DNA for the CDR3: TGTGCCAGCAGTTTAGTAGGGGAAAAGACCCAGTACTTC.

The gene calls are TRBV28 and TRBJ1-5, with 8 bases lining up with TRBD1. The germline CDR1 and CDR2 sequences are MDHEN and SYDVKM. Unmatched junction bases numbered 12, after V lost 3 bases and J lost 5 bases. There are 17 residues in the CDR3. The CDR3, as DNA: TGTGCCAGCAGTTTGGTCCAGGGGGCGTCCTTCGATCAGCCCCAGCATTTT. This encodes CASSLVQGASFDQPQHF.

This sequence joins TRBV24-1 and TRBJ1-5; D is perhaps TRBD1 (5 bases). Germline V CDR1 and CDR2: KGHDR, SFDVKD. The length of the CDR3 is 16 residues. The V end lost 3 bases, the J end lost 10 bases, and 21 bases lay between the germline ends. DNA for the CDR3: TGTGCCACCAGTGATCCGACACAGGCGGGGTTCGAACCCCAGCATTTT. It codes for CATSDPTQAGFEPQHF.

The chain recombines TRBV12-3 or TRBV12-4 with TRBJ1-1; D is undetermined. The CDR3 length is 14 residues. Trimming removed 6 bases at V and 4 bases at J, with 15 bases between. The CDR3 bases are TGTGCCAGCAGGGAGGTCCTAAGGTCCACTGAAGCTTTCTTT. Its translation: CASREVLRSTEAFF.

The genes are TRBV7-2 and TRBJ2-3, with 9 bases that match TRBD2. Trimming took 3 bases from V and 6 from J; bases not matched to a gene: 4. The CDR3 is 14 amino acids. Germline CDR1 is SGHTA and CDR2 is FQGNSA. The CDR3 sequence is CASSFSSGVDTQYF. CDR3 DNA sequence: TGTGCCAGCAGCTTTTCTAGCGGGGTTGATACGCAGTATTTT.

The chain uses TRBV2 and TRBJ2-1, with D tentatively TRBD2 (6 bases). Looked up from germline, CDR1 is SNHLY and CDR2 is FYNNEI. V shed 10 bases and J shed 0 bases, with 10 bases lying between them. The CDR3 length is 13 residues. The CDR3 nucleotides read TGTGCCACTTCCGGGGGCTCCTACAATGAGCAGTTCTTC. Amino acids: CATSGGSYNEQFF.

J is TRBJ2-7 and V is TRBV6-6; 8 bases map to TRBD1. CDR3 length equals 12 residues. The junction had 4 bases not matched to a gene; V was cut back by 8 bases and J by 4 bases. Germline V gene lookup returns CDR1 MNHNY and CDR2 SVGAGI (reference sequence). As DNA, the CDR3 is TGTGCCAGCCCGGACAGGGCATACGAGCAGTACTTC. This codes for CASPDRAYEQYF.

This chain's CDR3 is CSARESGADEDIQYF. DNA of the CDR3: TGCAGTGCTAGAGAGTCTGGGGCCGACGAGGACATTCAGTACTTC. The rearrangement joins TRBV20-1 to TRBJ2-4; D is perhaps TRBD1 (5 bases). Germline V gene data show CDR1 as DFQATT and CDR2 as SNEGSKA (reference sequence). Trimming removed 0 bases from V and 8 bases from J, with 17 bases in between. The CDR3 totals 15 residues.